Included here is one T cell receptor (beta chain) sequence, with context. Per the original data handling: From reference gene primer amplification, estimates of nucleated cell counts were derived. Repertoires were generated with immunoSEQ multiplex PCR, while TCRdb's copy carries only in-frame clones and drops some. That table is the source of V, J and clone size, and D and trimming were worked out from the DNA. The sample lists hundreds of thousands of clones; about 84% were seen once. This record belongs to a study of blood T cell repertoires in COVID-19. Study as a whole: Material from acute and convalescent COVID-19 was sourced from the United States, Italy and Spain.

V lost 6 bases, J lost 2 bases, and 6 bases stayed unmatched. The CDR3 is 15 amino acids. The germline V gene has CDR1 MNHEY and CDR2 SMNVEV (reference sequence). Clinical history reported by participants formed the basis on which cohorts were assigned. This sequence joins TRBV27 and TRBJ1-5, with 8 bases lining up with TRBD1. The sequence derives from a man younger than 45 with acute COVID-19. The sequenced sample consisted of PBMCs or T cells enriched from blood (not recorded which). The CDR3 nucleotides read TGTGCCAGCAGGGGCTCGACAGGGGGCAATCAGCCCCAGCATTTT. It translates to CASRGSTGGNQPQHF.